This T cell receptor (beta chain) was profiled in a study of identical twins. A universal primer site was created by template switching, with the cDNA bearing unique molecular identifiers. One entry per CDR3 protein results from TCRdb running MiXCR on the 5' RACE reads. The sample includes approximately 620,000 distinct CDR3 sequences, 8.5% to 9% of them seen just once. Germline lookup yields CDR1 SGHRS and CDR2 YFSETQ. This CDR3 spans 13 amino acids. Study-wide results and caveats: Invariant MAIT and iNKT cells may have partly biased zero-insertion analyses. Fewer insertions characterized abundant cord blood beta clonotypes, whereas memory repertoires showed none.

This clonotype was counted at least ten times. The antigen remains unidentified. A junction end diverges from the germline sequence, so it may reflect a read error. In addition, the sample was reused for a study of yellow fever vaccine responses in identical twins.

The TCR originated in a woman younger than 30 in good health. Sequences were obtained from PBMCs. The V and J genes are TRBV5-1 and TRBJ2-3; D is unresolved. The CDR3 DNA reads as TGTGCCAGCAGTCTACAGAGCACAGATACGCAGTATTTT. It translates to CASSLQSTDTQYF. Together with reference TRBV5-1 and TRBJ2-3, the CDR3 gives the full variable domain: KAGVTQTPRYLIKTRGQQVTLSCSPISGHRSVSWYQQTPGQGLQFLFEYFSETQRNKGNFPGRFSGRQFSNSRSEMNVSTLELGDSALYLCASSLQSTDTQYFGPGTRLTVL.